Listed below are T cell receptor beta chains from one sample, sequenced in a study of glioma-infiltrating T cells after dendritic cell vaccination. TCRdb's copy holds only in-frame clones and misses some; the assay was immunoSEQ multiplex PCR. The data contain about 94,000 clones, around 80% of them singletons. The source was blood, collected after dendritic cell vaccination. These receptors were collected from a human donor with glioblastoma. CDR3s include the opening cysteine and the closing phenylalanine or tryptophan. The order of the fields is clone size, V gene, J gene, D gene, CDR3 DNA, CDR3 protein. D genes are given only for firm matches. A row's size may be missing; if present it is once, few, many or a size class.

>few|TRBV5-1|TRBJ2-7|TRBD1
TGCGCCAGCAGCTCCGGGACAGGGTTGAACGAGCAGTACTTC
CASSSGTGLNEQYF
>.|TRBV5-8|TRBJ2-7|TRBD1
TGTGCCAGCAGCTTACATCAGGGGGTGTACTACGAGCAGTACTTC
CASSLHQGVYYEQYF
>.|TRBV15|TRBJ2-3|.
TGTGCCACCACAGGTGACCGCACAGATACGCAGTATTTT
CATTGDRTDTQYF
>.|TRBV7-8|TRBJ2-5|TRBD2
TGTGCCAGCAGCCTAAGGACGAGGACAATGGGACTACGACAAGAGACCCAGTACTTC
CASSLRTRTMGLRQETQYF
>.|TRBV18|TRBJ2-3|TRBD1
TGTGCCAGCGAACAACAGGGGGCCACAGATACGCAGTATTTT
CASEQQGATDTQYF
>once|TRBV28|TRBJ1-2|.
TGTGCCAGCAGTTTATGGTCTGCGTATGGCTACACCTTC
CASSLWSAYGYTF
>.|TRBV11-2|TRBJ2-1|.
TGTGCCAGCAGCTTAGCTAATGAGCAGTTCTTC
CASSLANEQFF
>.|TRBV5-1|TRBJ2-3|TRBD1
TGCGCCAGCAGCTGGCAGGGACAGGGGGCAGATACGCAGTATTTT
CASSWQGQGADTQYF
>.|TRBV2|TRBJ1-1|.
TGTGCCAGCAGCTCGGGCCCGGACAGTCTTCGTGACGAAGCTTTCTTT
CASSSGPDSLRDEAFF
>.|TRBV6-5|TRBJ2-5|TRBD2
TGTGCCAGCTGGGGGAGGGGAGCAGAGCAGTACTTC
CASWGRGAEQYF
>.|TRBV9|TRBJ2-1|TRBD2
TGTGCCAGCAGCGTTGGAGCGGGAACCTACAATGAGCAGTTCTTC
CASSVGAGTYNEQFF
>few|TRBV28|TRBJ1-2|TRBD1
TGTGCCAGCAGCCTTGCCGGGACAGGGAGCGGCTACACCTTC
CASSLAGTGSGYTF
>.|TRBV30|TRBJ2-2|.
TGTGCCTGGAGTCTTACAGGGTACAACACCGGGGAGCTGTTTTTT
CAWSLTGYNTGELFF
>.|TRBV7-3|TRBJ2-3|.
TGTGCCAGCAGCTTAAGAGGGAGGCGCGGCACAGATACGCAGTATTTT
CASSLRGRRGTDTQYF
>once|TRBV28|TRBJ1-5|.
TGTGCCAGCAGTTTATTAGGGGGAAATCGACATCAGCCCCAGCATTTT
CASSLLGGNRHQPQHF
>.|TRBV6-1|TRBJ2-5|.
TGTGCCAGCAGCGCCCGCGGGCCCCAAGAGACCCAGTACTTC
CASSARGPQETQYF
>.|TRBV9|TRBJ2-3|.
TGTGCCAGCAGCCCCCGGGATCAGAGGGGGACAGATACGCAGTATTTT
CASSPRDQRGTDTQYF
>few|TRBV18|TRBJ1-1|.
TGTGCCAGCTCACCTGCAGGGGTGAACACTGAAGCTTTCTTT
CASSPAGVNTEAFF
>.|TRBV7-6|TRBJ2-5|.
TGTGCCAGCAGCTTAGTCTCCAGTCTCCAAGAGACCCAGTACTTC
CASSLVSSLQETQYF
>.|TRBV5-1|TRBJ2-1|TRBD2
TGCGCCAGCAGCTTGGTGGCTAGCGGTACCTACAATGAGCAGTTCTTC
CASSLVASGTYNEQFF
>.|TRBV6-5|TRBJ2-3|.
TGTGCCAGCAGGGATAGGGGATACACAGATACGCAGTATTTT
CASRDRGYTDTQYF
>.|TRBV7-3|TRBJ2-1|TRBD2
TGTGCCAGCAGCTTAGATAGCGGGAGAGACAATGAGCAGTTCTTC
CASSLDSGRDNEQFF
>few|TRBV6-1|TRBJ1-2|TRBD1
TGTGCCAGCAGTGGCTGGACAGGGGATGGCTACACCTTC
CASSGWTGDGYTF
>.|TRBV5-6|TRBJ1-1|TRBD1
TGTGCCAGCAGCCCGAGACAGGGGACGAACACTGAAGCTTTCTTT
CASSPRQGTNTEAFF
>.|TRBV7-2|TRBJ1-1|.
TGTGCCAGCAGCTTATATTCCGAGGGCACTGAAGCTTTCTTT
CASSLYSEGTEAFF
>.|TRBV10-2|TRBJ2-1|.
TGCGCCAGCAGCCCCACCGGGAGCTCCTACAATGAGCAGTTCTTC
CASSPTGSSYNEQFF
>.|TRBV18|TRBJ2-1|TRBD2
TGTGCCAGCTCACCACGCCCCGCGGGGGGCTACAATGAGCAGTTCTTC
CASSPRPAGGYNEQFF
>once|TRBV5-5|TRBJ1-4|TRBD1
TGTGCCAGCAATACCGGGACAGTTAATGAAAAACTGTTTTTT
CASNTGTVNEKLFF
>.|TRBV5-4|TRBJ2-7|TRBD2
TGTGCCAGCAGCCAAGGGACTAGCGGGATCCCCCACGAGCAGTACTTC
CASSQGTSGIPHEQYF
>medium-sized|TRBV28|TRBJ1-5|.
TGTGCCAGCAGTTTGGGCAGGTCGAATCAGCCCCAGCATTTT
CASSLGRSNQPQHF
>.|TRBV9|TRBJ2-7|.
TGTGCCAGCAGCCCCACGGGGGACAGATACTACGAGCAGTACTTC
CASSPTGDRYYEQYF
>few|TRBV25-1|TRBJ2-2|.
TGTGCCAGCAGTGGAAGGGGCACCGGGGAGCTGTTTTTT
CASSGRGTGELFF
>.|TRBV19|TRBJ2-6|TRBD2
TGTGCCAGTTACTCGGGGGGTACCGGGGCCAACGTCCTGACTTTC
CASYSGGTGANVLTF
>once|TRBV7-6|TRBJ2-5|.
TGTGCCAGCAGCCTATACAGGGTCCAAGAGACCCAGTACTTC
CASSLYRVQETQYF
>.|TRBV5-1|TRBJ2-7|TRBD1
TGCGCCAGCAGCCCCGGGACAGAGGGATTAGAGCAGTACTTC
CASSPGTEGLEQYF
>once|TRBV7-9|TRBJ2-1|TRBD2
TGTGCCAGCAGCCCTCTACTAGCGGGGGGCAATGAGCAGTTCTTC
CASSPLLAGGNEQFF
>.|TRBV5-1|TRBJ2-1|.
TGCGCCAGCAGCTTGGTAGGGGGTAACAATGAGCAGTTCTTC
CASSLVGGNNEQFF
>.|TRBV5-6|TRBJ1-1|.
TGTGCCAGCAGCTTCACGTCCGGGGGGGTGAACACTGAAGCTTTCTTT
CASSFTSGGVNTEAFF
>.|TRBV2|TRBJ2-6|TRBD1
TGTGCCAGCAGAGCGTCGACAGGGGGAAGGCGGGCCAACGTCCTGACTTTC
CASRASTGGRRANVLTF
>.|TRBV11-2|TRBJ1-2|TRBD1
TGTGCCAGCAGCTCGGGACAGGGAAAAATCTATGGCTACACCTTC
CASSSGQGKIYGYTF
>.|TRBV18|TRBJ1-2|TRBD1
TGTGCCAGCTCACCGCCGGACAGGCCTAGGTATGGCTACACCTTC
CASSPPDRPRYGYTF
>few|TRBV5-6|TRBJ1-1|.
TGTGCCAGCAGCTTGGCTCTGGGGGGAGCTTTCTTT
CASSLALGGAFF
>.|TRBV7-2|TRBJ2-2|.
TGTGCCAGCAGCAAAAGACAGGTCACCGGGGAGCTGTTTTTT
CASSKRQVTGELFF
>.|TRBV5-1|TRBJ2-7|.
TGCGCCAGCAGCTTGGAACAGGCCTCCTACGAGCAGTACTTC
CASSLEQASYEQYF
>.|TRBV6-1|TRBJ2-7|.
TGTGCCAGCGGGCAGATTGCCTACGAGCAGTACTTC
CASGQIAYEQYF
>.|TRBV27|TRBJ2-3|.
TGTGCCAGCAGCCCCGAGGGCGATACGCAGTATTTT
CASSPEGDTQYF
>.|TRBV5-8|TRBJ1-2|TRBD1
TGTGCCAGCAGCTTGCAGGGGGCGCGGGGCTACACCTTC
CASSLQGARGYTF
>.|TRBV28|TRBJ2-1|.
TGTGCCAGCCACACAGGATTCAACAATGAGCAGTTCTTC
CASHTGFNNEQFF
>.|TRBV7-2|TRBJ1-1|.
TGTGCCAGCAGCTTAGAAGGGCAGGGGTGGCCTGAAGCTTTCTTT
CASSLEGQGWPEAFF
>.|TRBV6-1|TRBJ1-1|.
TGTGCCATTTCAAGGAGGGGCACTGAAGCTTTCTTT
CAISRRGTEAFF
>.|TRBV20-1|TRBJ1-4|.
TGCAGTGCTGGACGGGGTGAAAAACTGTTTTTT
CSAGRGEKLFF
>few|TRBV28|TRBJ1-4|.
TGTGCCAGCAGTTTGCAGGGGTTGGGGACTAATGAAAAACTGTTTTTT
CASSLQGLGTNEKLFF